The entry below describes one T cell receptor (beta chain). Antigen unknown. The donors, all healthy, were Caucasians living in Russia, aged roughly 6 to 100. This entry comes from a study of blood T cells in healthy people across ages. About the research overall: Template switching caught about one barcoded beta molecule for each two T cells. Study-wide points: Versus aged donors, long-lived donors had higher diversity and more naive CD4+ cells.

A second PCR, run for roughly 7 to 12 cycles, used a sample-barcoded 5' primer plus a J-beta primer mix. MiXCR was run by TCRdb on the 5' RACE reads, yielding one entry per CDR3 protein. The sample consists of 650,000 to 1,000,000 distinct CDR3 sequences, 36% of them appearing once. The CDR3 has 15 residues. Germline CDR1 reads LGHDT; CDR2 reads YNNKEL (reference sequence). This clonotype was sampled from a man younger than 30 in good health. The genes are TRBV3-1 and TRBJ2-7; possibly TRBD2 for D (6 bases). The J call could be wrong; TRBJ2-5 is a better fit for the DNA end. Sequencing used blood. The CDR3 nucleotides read TGTGCCAGCAGATCAAGCGGGCACAGCGGGGAGACCCAGTACTTC. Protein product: CASRSSGHSGETQYF.